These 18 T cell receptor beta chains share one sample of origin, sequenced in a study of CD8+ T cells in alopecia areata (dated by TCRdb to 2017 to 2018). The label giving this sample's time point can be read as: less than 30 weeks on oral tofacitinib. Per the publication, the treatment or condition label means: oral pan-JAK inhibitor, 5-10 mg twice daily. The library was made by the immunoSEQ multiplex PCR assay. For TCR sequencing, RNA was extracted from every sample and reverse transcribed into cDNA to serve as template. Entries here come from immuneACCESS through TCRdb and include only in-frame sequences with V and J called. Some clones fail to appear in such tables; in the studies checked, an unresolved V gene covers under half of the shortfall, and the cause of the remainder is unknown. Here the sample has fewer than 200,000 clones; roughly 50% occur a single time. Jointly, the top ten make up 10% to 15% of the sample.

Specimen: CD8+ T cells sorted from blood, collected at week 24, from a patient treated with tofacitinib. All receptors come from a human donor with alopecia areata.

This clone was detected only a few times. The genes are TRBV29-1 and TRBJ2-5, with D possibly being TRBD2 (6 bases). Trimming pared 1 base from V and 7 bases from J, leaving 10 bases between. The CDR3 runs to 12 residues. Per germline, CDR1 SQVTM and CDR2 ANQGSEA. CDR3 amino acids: CSVEGQAGTQYF. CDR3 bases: TGCAGCGTTGAAGGTCAAGCGGGGACCCAGTACTTC.

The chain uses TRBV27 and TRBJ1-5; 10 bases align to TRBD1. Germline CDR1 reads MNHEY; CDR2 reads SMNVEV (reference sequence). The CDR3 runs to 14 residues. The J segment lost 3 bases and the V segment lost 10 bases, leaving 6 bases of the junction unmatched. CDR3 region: CAITGTGANQPQHF. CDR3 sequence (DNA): TGTGCCATCACCGGGACAGGGGCCAATCAGCCCCAGCATTTT.

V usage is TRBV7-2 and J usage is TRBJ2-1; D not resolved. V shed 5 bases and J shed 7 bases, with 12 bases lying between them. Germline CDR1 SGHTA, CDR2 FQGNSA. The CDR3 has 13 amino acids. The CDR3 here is CASSPQSWNEQFF. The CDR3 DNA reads TGTGCCAGCAGCCCCCAATCTTGGAATGAGCAGTTCTTC. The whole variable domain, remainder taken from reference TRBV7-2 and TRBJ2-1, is GAGVSQSPSNKVTEKGKDVELRCDPISGHTALYWYRQSLGQGLEFLIYFQGNSAPDKSGLPSDRFSAERTGGSVSTLTIQRTQQEDSAVYLCASSPQSWNEQFFGPGTRLTVL.

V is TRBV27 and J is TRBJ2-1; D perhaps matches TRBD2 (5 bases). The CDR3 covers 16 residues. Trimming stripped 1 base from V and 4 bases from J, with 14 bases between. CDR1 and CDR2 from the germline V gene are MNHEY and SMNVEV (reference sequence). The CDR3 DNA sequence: TGTGCCAGCAGTTTATTTTTACGGGGTAGTTACAATGAGCAGTTCTTC. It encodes CASSLFLRGSYNEQFF.

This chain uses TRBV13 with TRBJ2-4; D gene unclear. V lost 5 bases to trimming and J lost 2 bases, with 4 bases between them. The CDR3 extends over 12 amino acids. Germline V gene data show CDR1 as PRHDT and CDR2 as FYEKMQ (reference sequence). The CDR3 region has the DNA TGTGCCAGCAGCAATACCAAAAACATTCAGTACTTC. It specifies CASSNTKNIQYF.

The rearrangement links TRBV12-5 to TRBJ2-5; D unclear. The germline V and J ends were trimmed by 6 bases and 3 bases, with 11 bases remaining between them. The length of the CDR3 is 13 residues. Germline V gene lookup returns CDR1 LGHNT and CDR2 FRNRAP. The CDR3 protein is CASGRRREETQYF. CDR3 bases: TGTGCTAGTGGCCGCCGGAGAGAAGAGACCCAGTACTTC.

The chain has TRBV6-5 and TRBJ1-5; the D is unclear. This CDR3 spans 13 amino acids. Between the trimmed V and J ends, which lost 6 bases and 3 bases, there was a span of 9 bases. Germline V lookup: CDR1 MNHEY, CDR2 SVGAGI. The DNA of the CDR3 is TGTGCCAGCAGGTGGGCCCCCAATCAGCCCCAGCATTTT. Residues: CASRWAPNQPQHF.

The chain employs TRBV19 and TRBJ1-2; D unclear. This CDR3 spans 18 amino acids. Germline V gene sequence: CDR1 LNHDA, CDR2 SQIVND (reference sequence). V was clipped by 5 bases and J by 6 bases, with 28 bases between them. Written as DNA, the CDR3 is TGTGCCAGTAGTCCGCGAAACTTGGCAAGGACGGAGCGTAATGGCTACACCTTC. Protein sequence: CASSPRNLARTERNGYTF. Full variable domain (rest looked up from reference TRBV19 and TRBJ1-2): DGGITQSPKYLFRKEGQNVTLSCEQNLNHDAMYWYRQDPGQGLRLIYYSQIVNDFQKGDIAEGYSVSREKKESFPLTVTSAQKNPTAFYLCASSPRNLARTERNGYTFGSGTRLTVV.

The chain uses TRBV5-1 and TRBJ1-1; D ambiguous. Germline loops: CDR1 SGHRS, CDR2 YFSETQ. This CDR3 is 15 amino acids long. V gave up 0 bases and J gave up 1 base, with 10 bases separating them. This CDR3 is CASSLEAARNTEAFF. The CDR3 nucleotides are TGCGCCAGCAGCTTGGAGGCAGCGCGGAACACTGAAGCTTTCTTT.

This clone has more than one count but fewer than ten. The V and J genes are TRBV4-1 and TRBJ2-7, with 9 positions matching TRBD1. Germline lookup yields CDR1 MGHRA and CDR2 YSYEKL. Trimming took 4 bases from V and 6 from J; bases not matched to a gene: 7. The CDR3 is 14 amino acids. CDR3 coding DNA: TGCGCCAGCAGCCCGGGACAGGGTGGTAGCGAGCAGTACTTC. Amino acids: CASSPGQGGSEQYF.

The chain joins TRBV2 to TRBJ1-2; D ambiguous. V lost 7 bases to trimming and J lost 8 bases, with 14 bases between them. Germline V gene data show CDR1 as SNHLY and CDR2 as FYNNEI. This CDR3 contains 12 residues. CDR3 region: CASTARTSGYTF. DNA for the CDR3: TGTGCCAGCACAGCCAGGACGAGCGGCTACACCTTC.

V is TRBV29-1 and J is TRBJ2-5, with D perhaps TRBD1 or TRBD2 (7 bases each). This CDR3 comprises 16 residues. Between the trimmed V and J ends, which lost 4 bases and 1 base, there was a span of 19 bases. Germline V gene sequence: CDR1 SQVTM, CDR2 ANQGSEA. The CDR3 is CSVVRGVSGAQETQYF. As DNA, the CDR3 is TGCAGCGTTGTCAGGGGGGTAAGCGGGGCCCAAGAGACCCAGTACTTC.

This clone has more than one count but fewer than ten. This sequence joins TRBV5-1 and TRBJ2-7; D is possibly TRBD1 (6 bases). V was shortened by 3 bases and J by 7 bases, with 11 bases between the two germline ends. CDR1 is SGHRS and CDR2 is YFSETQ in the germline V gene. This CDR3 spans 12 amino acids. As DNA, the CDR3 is TGCGCCAGCAGCTACCCAGGGGTAGAGCAGTACTTC. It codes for CASSYPGVEQYF.

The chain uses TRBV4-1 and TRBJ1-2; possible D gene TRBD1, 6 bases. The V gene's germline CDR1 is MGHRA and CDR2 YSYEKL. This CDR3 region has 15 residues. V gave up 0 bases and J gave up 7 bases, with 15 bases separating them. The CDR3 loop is CASSQEGGRDAGYTF. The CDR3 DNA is TGCGCCAGCAGCCAAGAAGGGGGGAGGGACGCTGGCTACACCTTC.

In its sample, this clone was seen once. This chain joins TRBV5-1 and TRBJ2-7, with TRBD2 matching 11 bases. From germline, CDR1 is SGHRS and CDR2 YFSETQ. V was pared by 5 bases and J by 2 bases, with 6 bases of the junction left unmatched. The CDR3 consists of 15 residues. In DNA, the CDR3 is TGCGCCAGCAGTGATATAGCGGGGGGGACCTACGAGCAGTACTTC. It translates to CASSDIAGGTYEQYF.

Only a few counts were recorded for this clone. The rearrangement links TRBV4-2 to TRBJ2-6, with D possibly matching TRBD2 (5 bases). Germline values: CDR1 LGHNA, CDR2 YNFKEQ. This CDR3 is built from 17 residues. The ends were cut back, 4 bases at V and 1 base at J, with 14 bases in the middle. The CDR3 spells CASSPDFFSSGANVLTF. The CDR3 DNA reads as TGTGCCAGCAGCCCGGACTTTTTCTCATCTGGGGCCAACGTCCTGACTTTC.

The CDR3 region is CAWRGRIDGYTF. The CDR3 DNA sequence: TGTGCCTGGAGAGGACGGATCGATGGCTACACCTTC. The rearrangement links TRBV30 to TRBJ1-2; D gene ambiguous. The V and J ends lost 3 bases and 6 bases respectively, with 11 bases between them. The CDR3 has 12 amino acids. Germline V gene data show CDR1 as GTSNPN and CDR2 as SVGIG (reference sequence).

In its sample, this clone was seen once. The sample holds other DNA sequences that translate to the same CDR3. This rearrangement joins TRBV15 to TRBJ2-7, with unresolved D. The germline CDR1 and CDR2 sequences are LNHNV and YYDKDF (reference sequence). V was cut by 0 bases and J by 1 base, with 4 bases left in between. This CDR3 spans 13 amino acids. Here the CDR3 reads CATSRDRSYEQYF. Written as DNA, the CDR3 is TGTGCCACCAGCAGAGACAGGTCCTACGAGCAGTACTTC.